This TCR beta chain was recovered during a study of blood T cell repertoires in COVID-19. Across the whole study: Sites across the United States, Italy and Spain contributed samples from acute and convalescent COVID-19.

Some clones are missing from TCRdb's copy, which holds only in-frame ones; the method was immunoSEQ multiplex PCR. The sample carries about half a million clones, 70% to 90% recorded once. The sequence came from a human donor in a cohort sampled during active COVID-19. Specimen: peripheral blood.

CDR3: CASSLGDSRNQPQHF. The CDR3 region has the DNA TGTGCCAGCAGTTTAGGGGACAGCCGCAATCAGCCCCAGCATTTT. The chain recombines TRBV28 with TRBJ1-5; the match to TRBD1 covers 7 bases. The CDR3 is 15 residues long. The J segment lost 2 bases and the V segment lost 2 bases, leaving 3 bases of the junction unmatched. Germline CDR1 reads MDHEN; CDR2 reads SYDVKM.